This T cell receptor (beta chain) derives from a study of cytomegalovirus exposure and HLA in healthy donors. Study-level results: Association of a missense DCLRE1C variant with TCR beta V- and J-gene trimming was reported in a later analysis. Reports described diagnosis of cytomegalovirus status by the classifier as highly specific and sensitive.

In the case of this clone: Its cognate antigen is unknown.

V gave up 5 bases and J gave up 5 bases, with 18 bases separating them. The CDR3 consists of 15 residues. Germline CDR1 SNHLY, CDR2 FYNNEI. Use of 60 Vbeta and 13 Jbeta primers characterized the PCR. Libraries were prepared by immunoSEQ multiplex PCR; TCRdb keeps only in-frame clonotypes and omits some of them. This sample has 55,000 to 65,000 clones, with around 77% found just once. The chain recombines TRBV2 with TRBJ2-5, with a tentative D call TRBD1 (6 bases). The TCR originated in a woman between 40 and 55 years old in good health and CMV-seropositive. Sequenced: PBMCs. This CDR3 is CASSTHRAREETQYF. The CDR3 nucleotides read TGTGCCAGCAGTACTCACAGGGCTAGAGAGGAGACCCAGTACTTC.